What follows are 20 T cell receptor beta chains derived from one specimen sequenced in a study of blood T cells in healthy people across ages. With a J-beta primer mix and a sample-barcoded 5' primer, a second PCR ran 7 to 11 cycles. MiXCR, applied by TCRdb to the 5' RACE reads, yields one record per CDR3 protein. The data show almost 800,000 distinct CDR3 sequences, roughly 60% seen once. Sequencing input: blood. Receptors originate from a young man in good health.

The CDR3 loop reads CASRRTVGPYEQYF. CDR3 DNA: TGTGCCAGCAGGCGGACAGTGGGGCCCTACGAGCAGTACTTC. J is TRBJ2-7 and V is TRBV6-5; D may be TRBD1 (6 bases). Trimming removed 6 bases from V and 2 bases from J, with 14 bases in between. Germline CDR1 is MNHEY and CDR2 is SVGAGI. The CDR3 runs 14 residues.

This clonotype has only a few counts. The CDR3, as DNA: TGCAGCGTTGCGGACTCTCAAGAGACCCAGTACTTC. Its protein product is CSVADSQETQYF. V and J are TRBV29-1 and TRBJ2-5; D perhaps matches TRBD2 (5 bases). Germline loops: CDR1 SQVTM, CDR2 ANQGSEA. V was shortened by 4 bases and J by 2 bases, with 8 bases between the two germline ends. There are 12 residues in the CDR3.

CDR3: CAISEGASRGQETQYF. In nucleotides, the CDR3 is TGTGCCATCAGTGAGGGGGCTAGCAGGGGCCAAGAGACCCAGTACTTC. The chain couples TRBV10-3 to TRBJ2-5; perhaps TRBD1 as D (6 bases). Trimming cost V 2 bases and J 1 base, with 14 bases left between them. Germline CDR1 ENHRY, CDR2 SYGVKD. CDR3 length: 16 residues.

This sequence joins TRBV28 and TRBJ1-5; 8 bases fit TRBD1. From germline, CDR1 is MDHEN and CDR2 SYDVKM. This CDR3 has 17 amino acids. V was clipped by 8 bases and J by 0 bases; unmatched bases: 12. The CDR3 sequence: CASHRGQGKTSNQPQHF. CDR3 in DNA: TGTGCCAGCCACCGCGGACAGGGCAAGACTAGCAATCAGCCCCAGCATTTT.

This chain links TRBV7-9 with TRBJ2-7; D gene uncertain. The ends were cut back, 3 bases at V and 3 bases at J, with 9 bases in the middle. CDR3 size: 13 residues. Germline CDR1 is SEHNR and CDR2 is FQNEAQ (reference sequence). The CDR3 region is CASSFADVYEQYF. In DNA form, the CDR3 reads TGTGCCAGCAGCTTTGCCGATGTCTACGAGCAGTACTTC.

About this clonotype: A much larger clonotype is one base distant, so this may be a read error. V is TRBV7-2 and J is TRBJ1-6, with a possible D match to TRBD1 (5 bases). This CDR3 has 14 amino acids. Trimming removed 5 bases from V and 8 bases from J, with 13 bases in between. Germline loops: CDR1 SGHTA, CDR2 FQGNSA. The CDR3 DNA reads as TGTGCCAGCAGCGTCGGGGGGGTATATTCACCCCTCCACTTT. Its translation: CASSVGGVYSPLHF.

The V call is TRBV3-1, the J call TRBJ1-2, with D unclear. V was clipped by 0 bases and J by 8 bases, with 10 bases between them. Germline V gene data show CDR1 as LGHDT and CDR2 as YNNKEL (reference sequence). The CDR3 is made up of 13 amino acids. CDR3 DNA: TGTGCCAGCAGCCAAGACTCGACGGCGGGCTACACCTTC. This translates into CASSQDSTAGYTF.

The chain is built from TRBV6-2 or TRBV6-3 and TRBJ2-1, with D unresolved. The V gene's germline CDR1 is MNHEY and CDR2 SVGEGT. Trimming pared 6 bases from V and 6 bases from J, leaving 9 bases between. The CDR3 is made up of 12 amino acids. CDR3 sequence reads: CASRGYINEQFF. CDR3 in DNA: TGTGCCAGCAGGGGGTATATCAATGAGCAGTTCTTC.

The V call is TRBV6-5, the J call TRBJ2-7; D is ambiguous. The J call may be faulty, since TRBJ2-5 better matches the DNA end. The germline gives CDR1 MNHEY, CDR2 SVGAGI. This CDR3 region has 12 residues. The CDR3 DNA sequence: TGTGCCAGCAGTCTCCCCCCCGGGACCCAGTACTTC. As protein: CASSLPPGTQYF.

This rearrangement joins TRBV7-9 to TRBJ1-1, with D possibly TRBD1 on 5 matching bases. Germline lookup yields CDR1 SEHNR and CDR2 FQNEAQ (reference sequence). V was cut by 5 bases and J by 1 base, with 11 bases left in between. There are 14 residues in the CDR3. CDR3 residues: CASSRQQENTEAFF. The CDR3 nucleotides read TGTGCCAGCAGCCGTCAACAGGAGAACACTGAAGCTTTCTTT.

The rearrangement uses TRBV5-6 and TRBJ2-1; TRBD2 agrees at 7 bases. The germline V gene has CDR1 SGHDT and CDR2 YYEEEE. This CDR3 comprises 14 residues. J lost 9 bases, V lost 4 bases, and 10 bases had no gene match. This CDR3 reads CASSGGVRLGEQFF. The CDR3 coding sequence is TGTGCCAGCAGCGGGGGGGTAAGGCTCGGTGAGCAGTTCTTC. Full variable domain (outside the CDR3, taken from reference TRBV5-6 and TRBJ2-1): DAGVTQSPTHLIKTRGQQVTLRCSPKSGHDTVSWYQQALGQGPQFIFQYYEEEERQRGNFPDRFSGHQFPNYSSELNVNALLLGDSALYLCASSGGVRLGEQFFGPGTRLTVL.

This clonotype was seen a handful of times. The genes are TRBV20-1 and TRBJ2-5; D gene unclear. Trimming left V 0 bases short and J 0 bases short, with 5 bases between. Germline-derived CDR1 and CDR2 are DFQATT and SNEGSKA (reference sequence). The CDR3 runs to 13 residues. The CDR3 region is CSARDPNQETQYF. DNA of the CDR3: TGCAGTGCTAGAGACCCAAACCAAGAGACCCAGTACTTC.

This chain joins TRBV7-6 and TRBJ1-2; D uncertain. V gave up 1 base and J gave up 1 base, with 10 bases separating them. Germline values: CDR1 SGHVS, CDR2 FNYEAQ. The CDR3 totals 15 residues. The CDR3 DNA is TGTGCCAGCAGCTTAGGCGACACGAGTAACTATGGCTACACCTTC. As protein: CASSLGDTSNYGYTF. The complete variable domain, with remaining parts taken from reference TRBV7-6 and TRBJ1-2, reads GAGVSQSPRYKVTKRGQDVALRCDPISGHVSLYWYRQALGQGPEFLTYFNYEAQQDKSGLPNDRFSAERPEGSISTLTIQRTEQRDSAMYRCASSLGDTSNYGYTFGSGTRLTVV.

The chain uses TRBV29-1 and TRBJ2-1; 13 nucleotides agree with TRBD2. The junction had 5 bases not matched to a gene; V was cut back by 7 bases and J by 8 bases. Germline V gene lookup returns CDR1 SQVTM and CDR2 ANQGSEA. There are 13 residues in the CDR3. CDR3 amino acids: CSAATSGGYEQFF. DNA of the CDR3: TGCAGCGCCGCGACTAGCGGGGGGTATGAGCAGTTCTTC.

The J gene is TRBJ1-1, the V gene TRBV25-1, with TRBD1 matching over 7 bases. The CDR3 has 14 residues. Unmatched junction bases numbered 3, after V lost 3 bases and J lost 2 bases. The germline V gene encodes CDR1 MGHDK and CDR2 SYGVNS. The CDR3 nucleotides are TGTGCCAGCAGTGAGACAGGGAGAAACACTGAAGCTTTCTTT. It encodes CASSETGRNTEAFF.

This clonotype was observed a few times. V and J are TRBV18 and TRBJ2-1; 9 nucleotides agree with TRBD2. The CDR3 is made up of 16 amino acids. V lost 2 bases to trimming and J lost 3 bases; unmatched junction nucleotides: 5. Germline V lookup: CDR1 KGHSH, CDR2 LQKENI. The DNA for the CDR3 is TGTGCCAGCTCACCAACTCTTAGCGGGAGCTACAATGAGCAGTTCTTC. Residues: CASSPTLSGSYNEQFF.

The sample holds a few counts of this clonotype. V gene TRBV18 combines with J gene TRBJ2-3; D is unclear. The V gene lost 6 bases and the J gene lost 6 bases, with 13 bases spanning the gap. Germline assignment: CDR1 KGHSH and CDR2 LQKENI. The CDR3 extends over 13 amino acids. DNA for the CDR3: TGTGCCAGCTCTAACCCCCCGGCGGATACGCAGTATTTT. Translation: CASSNPPADTQYF.

The chain couples TRBV3-1 to TRBJ2-7; the D is unclear. CDR1 and CDR2 from the germline V gene are LGHDT and YNNKEL (reference sequence). The CDR3 covers 13 residues. V was shortened by 0 bases and J by 7 bases, with 10 bases between the two germline ends. The CDR3 DNA sequence: TGTGCCAGCAGCCAAGATAGGAACAATGAGCAGTACTTC. Encoded protein: CASSQDRNNEQYF.

The rearrangement joins TRBV2 to TRBJ2-5; D possibly corresponds to TRBD2 (6 bases). The end of the DNA fits TRBJ2-7 better, so the J call may be wrong. The CDR3 has 14 residues. Looked up from germline, CDR1 is SNHLY and CDR2 is FYNNEI. The chain's CDR3 is CASSDGTPNYEQYF. The CDR3 DNA reads TGTGCCAGCAGTGACGGGACTCCGAACTACGAGCAGTACTTC.

As to this clonotype: A read error may produce the germline difference seen at one junction end. This chain connects TRBV7-2 to TRBJ2-7; unclear D gene. Germline values: CDR1 SGHTA, CDR2 FQGNSA. The CDR3 loop spans 14 amino acids. DNA for the CDR3: TGTGCCAGCAGCTTAGACGGGCCCTCCTACGGGCAGTACTTC. It is translated as CASSLDGPSYGQYF.